One and the same sample provided the 22 T cell receptor beta chains below, sequenced in a study of spatial heterogeneity in lung cancer. General study findings and limits: Intratumoral expanded alpha and beta TCR counts were found to track tumor mutation counts.

TCRdb re-called the 5' RACE reads through MiXCR, storing one row per CDR3 protein. The table shows about 27,000 distinct CDR3 sequences, with roughly 6.9% occurring only once. Their specific antigens are unknown. As for time point: sample taken at primary tumor resection. The sequences come from lung tumor tissue, collected at surgery. The receptors originated from a male donor with early-stage non-small cell lung cancer.

The chain recombines TRBV20-1 with TRBJ1-2; a weak D match, TRBD1 (5 bases). The germline CDR1 and CDR2 sequences are DFQATT and SNEGSKA (reference sequence). There are 13 residues in the CDR3. V gave up 6 bases and J gave up 3 bases, with 14 bases separating them. CDR3 bases: TGCAGTGCAAGACAGTCTCCCTACTATGGCTACACCTTC. Translated: CSARQSPYYGYTF.

This clonotype was counted a few times. The chain couples TRBV20-1 to TRBJ2-6; either TRBD1 or TRBD2 may fit D (5 bases each). The CDR3 has 15 amino acids. The germline V gene has CDR1 DFQATT and CDR2 SNEGSKA (reference sequence). The germline V and J ends were trimmed by 4 bases and 0 bases, with 10 bases remaining between them. The DNA for the CDR3 is TGCAGTGCTAATAAGGGGAGCTCTGGGGCCAACGTCCTGACTTTC. Its translation: CSANKGSSGANVLTF.

This clonotype came up many times. This rearrangement joins TRBV12-3 or TRBV12-4 to TRBJ2-1; tentatively, D is TRBD1 or TRBD2 (5 bases each). V was trimmed by 3 bases and J by 5 bases, leaving 17 bases between them. CDR3 length: 16 residues. CDR3 nucleotide sequence: TGTGCCAGCAGTTTTGGTGGTGGGGGAAGAAACAATGAGCAGTTCTTC. Protein sequence: CASSFGGGGRNNEQFF.

Many counts were recorded for this clonotype. The rearrangement joins TRBV29-1 to TRBJ2-7, with TRBD1 identical over 8 bases. CDR3 size: 14 residues. Losses at the gene ends were 5 bases for V and 0 bases for J; bases not matched to a gene: 6. Germline-derived CDR1 and CDR2 are SQVTM and ANQGSEA. CDR3 nucleotide sequence: TGCAGCGTTCTCGGGACAGGCAGCTCCTACGAGCAGTACTTC. Its translation: CSVLGTGSSYEQYF.

This clonotype was observed at least ten times. This sequence joins TRBV7-2 and TRBJ2-3, with 8 bases fitting TRBD2. Losses at the gene ends were 8 bases for V and 2 bases for J; bases not matched to a gene: 9. Germline assignment: CDR1 SGHTA and CDR2 FQGNSA. The CDR3 length is 15 residues. The CDR3 region is CASRSLAAHTDTQYF. DNA of the CDR3: TGTGCCAGCCGCTCACTAGCGGCACACACAGATACGCAGTATTTT.

The table lists this clonotype with a few counts. V is TRBV4-2 and J is TRBJ2-7; 8 positions match TRBD1. V lost 4 bases to trimming and J lost 6 bases; unmatched junction nucleotides: 8. The CDR3 covers 14 residues. Germline CDR1 is LGHNA and CDR2 is YNFKEQ. The CDR3 nucleotides are TGTGCCAGCAGCCTCCCGGACAGGGAGGCCGAGCAGTACTTC. Translation gives CASSLPDREAEQYF.

The V call is TRBV5-1, the J call TRBJ2-1; D not certain. The CDR3 loop spans 13 amino acids. V was cut by 2 bases and J by 5 bases, with 8 bases left in between. From germline, CDR1 is SGHRS and CDR2 YFSETQ. The chain's CDR3 is CASSFRPNNEQFF. The CDR3 DNA reads as TGCGCCAGCAGCTTCCGGCCTAACAATGAGCAGTTCTTC.

In this sample, this clonotype turned up a few times. J is TRBJ1-4 and V is TRBV7-9; 7 positions agree with TRBD1. The CDR3 runs to 14 residues. Germline V gene data show CDR1 as SEHNR and CDR2 as FQNEAQ (reference sequence). V gave up 5 bases and J gave up 7 bases; unmatched junction bases: 7. The CDR3 DNA follows: TGTGCCAGCAGCGAGACAGGGAAAACTGAAAAACTGTTTTTT. Protein sequence: CASSETGKTEKLFF.

This clonotype was seen a handful of times. J is TRBJ2-3 and V is TRBV12-3 or TRBV12-4; D is undetermined. The CDR3 loop spans 14 amino acids. V was pared by 3 bases and J by 1 base, with 8 bases between. The DNA for the CDR3 is TGTGCCAGCAGTTTTCGGGTAGGCACAGATACGCAGTATTTT. Protein sequence: CASSFRVGTDTQYF.

CDR3: CASSYTGSGYTF. The CDR3 DNA follows: TGTGCCAGCAGCTATACAGGGTCTGGCTACACCTTC. The chain employs TRBV6-5 and TRBJ1-2; D may be TRBD1 (6 bases). Looked up from germline, CDR1 is MNHEY and CDR2 is SVGAGI. Trimming shortened V by 6 bases and J by 7 bases, and 12 bases separated the two germline ends. The CDR3 length is 12 residues.

This clonotype was observed many times. This chain links TRBV29-1 with TRBJ2-2, with D uncertain. The length of the CDR3 is 13 residues. Between the trimmed V and J ends, which lost 3 bases and 2 bases, there was a span of 7 bases. Germline lookup yields CDR1 SQVTM and CDR2 ANQGSEA. CDR3 residues: CSVDRANTGELFF. For the CDR3, the DNA is TGCAGCGTTGACCGTGCTAACACCGGGGAGCTGTTTTTT.

V is TRBV29-1 and J is TRBJ1-6, with D maybe TRBD1 (6 bases). CDR1 and CDR2 from the germline V gene are SQVTM and ANQGSEA. Trimming shortened V by 6 bases and J by 3 bases, and 9 bases separated the two germline ends. The CDR3 is made up of 13 amino acids. Here the CDR3 reads CSVKTGYNSPLHF. The CDR3 DNA reads as TGCAGCGTGAAGACAGGCTATAATTCACCCCTCCACTTT.

This clonotype was seen ten or more times. The V and J genes are TRBV7-2 and TRBJ1-2; a possible D gene is TRBD1 (5 bases). CDR3 length: 14 residues. V was shortened by 6 bases and J by 2 bases, with 13 bases between the two germline ends. Germline V gene sequence: CDR1 SGHTA, CDR2 FQGNSA. This CDR3 reads CASSRDRQNYGYTF. The CDR3, as DNA: TGTGCCAGCAGTCGAGACCGACAGAACTATGGCTACACCTTC.

This clonotype has a handful of counts. V usage is TRBV12-3 or TRBV12-4 and J usage is TRBJ1-5; 7 nucleotides match TRBD1. CDR3 length equals 16 residues. V dropped 6 bases and J dropped 0; count of bases not matched to a gene: 8. In nucleotides, the CDR3 is TGTGCCAGCAGACGGACAGGAGACTATAGCAATCAGCCCCAGCATTTT. Amino acids: CASRRTGDYSNQPQHF.

In this sample, this clonotype turned up many times. The chain recombines TRBV7-2 with TRBJ2-4; a possible D gene is TRBD1 (6 bases). CDR1 and CDR2 (germline): SGHTA, FQGNSA. V dropped 5 bases and J dropped 9 bases, with 17 bases sitting between them. The CDR3 runs 14 residues. This CDR3 is CASSEYLGRGIQYF. In DNA, the CDR3 is TGTGCCAGCAGCGAATACCTAGGCAGGGGCATTCAGTACTTC.

This clonotype was seen many times. V usage is TRBV28 and J usage is TRBJ2-7, with 8 bases lining up with TRBD1. Germline V lookup: CDR1 MDHEN, CDR2 SYDVKM. The CDR3 is 15 residues long. V trimming: 4 bases; J trimming: 0 bases; junction bases outside the gene matches: 5. The CDR3 DNA reads as TGTGCCAGCAGTTCCCGCAGGGGGCTCTCCTACGAGCAGTACTTC. Translated: CASSSRRGLSYEQYF.

Many counts were recorded for this clonotype. The chain employs TRBV2 and TRBJ1-1; D is unresolved. V shed 6 bases and J shed 1 base, with 12 bases lying between them. CDR1 is SNHLY, CDR2 FYNNEI, per germline. The CDR3 sequence is 14 residues long. CDR3 nucleotide sequence: TGTGCCAGCAGACTTAACCACGAGAACACTGAAGCTTTCTTT. As protein: CASRLNHENTEAFF.

This chain joins TRBV4-2 and TRBJ1-2; TRBD1 agrees at 7 bases. CDR1 LGHNA and CDR2 YNFKEQ come from the germline V gene. This CDR3 comprises 13 residues. Trimming at V came to 5 bases and at J to 4 bases, leaving 4 bases not matched to a gene. The CDR3, as DNA: TGTGCCAGCAGCACGGGACAGTCCTATGGCTACACCTTC. It encodes CASSTGQSYGYTF.

This clonotype was recorded many times. The chain has TRBV20-1 and TRBJ2-1; D remains unclear. V gave up 5 bases and J gave up 6 bases, with 8 bases separating them. Germline-derived CDR1 and CDR2 are DFQATT and SNEGSKA (reference sequence). This CDR3 has 11 amino acids. DNA of the CDR3: TGCAGTGCTGATTTCGTCAATGAGCAGTTCTTC. Translated, it gives CSADFVNEQFF.

This clonotype was counted only a few times. The J gene is TRBJ1-3, the V gene TRBV11-2; D perhaps matches TRBD1 (5 bases). CDR3 length equals 13 residues. Trimming pared 8 bases from V and 4 bases from J, leaving 12 bases between. Germline CDR1 is SGHAT and CDR2 is FQNNGV. This CDR3 reads CASGGRRGNTIYF. The CDR3 DNA follows: TGTGCCAGCGGGGGAAGGCGAGGAAACACCATATATTTT.

This clonotype was seen repeatedly, ten times or more. V gene TRBV27 combines with J gene TRBJ2-6; D perhaps matches TRBD1 (6 bases). The germline V gene encodes CDR1 MNHEY and CDR2 SMNVEV (reference sequence). Trimming took 3 bases from V and 12 from J, leaving 12 bases between them. This CDR3 is 13 amino acids long. Here the CDR3 DNA reads TGTGCCAGCAGTTTTGGTGGGGGCAGCGTCCTGACTTTC. The encoded protein is CASSFGGGSVLTF.

This clonotype has more than one count but fewer than ten. The CDR3 region is CASSFMTGSGGYEQYF. The CDR3 DNA sequence: TGTGCCAGCAGCTTTATGACAGGGTCCGGCGGCTACGAGCAGTACTTC. This rearrangement joins TRBV5-6 to TRBJ2-7, with TRBD1 identical over 7 bases. The CDR3 sequence is 16 residues long. The junction had 11 bases not matched to a gene; V was cut back by 2 bases and J by 3 bases. The germline V gene encodes CDR1 SGHDT and CDR2 YYEEEE. Supplemented by reference TRBV5-6 and TRBJ2-7, the full variable domain reads DAGVTQSPTHLIKTRGQQVTLRCSPKSGHDTVSWYQQALGQGPQFIFQYYEEEERQRGNFPDRFSGHQFPNYSSELNVNALLLGDSALYLCASSFMTGSGGYEQYFGPGTRLTVT.